What follows are 2 T cell receptor beta chains derived from one specimen sequenced in a study of blood T cell repertoires in COVID-19. Sequencing was performed with immunoSEQ multiplex PCR; in TCRdb, only in-frame clones are kept and a portion is missing. Of fewer than 130,000 clones detected, around 85% appear once; the ten largest clones hold 20%. The sequenced sample consisted of peripheral blood. These receptor sequences come from a man aged 70 or older with active or convalescent COVID-19.

The chain combines TRBV11-2 with TRBJ1-3, with 8 positions matching TRBD1. This CDR3 contains 14 residues. In germline, CDR1 is SGHAT, CDR2 FQNNGV. After removal of 5 bases from V and 4 bases from J, the junction contained 4 bases not matched to a gene. The CDR3: CASSLRTGGNTIYF. As DNA, the CDR3 is TGTGCCAGCAGCCTCCGGACAGGGGGAAACACCATATATTTT.

The chain links TRBV7-2 to TRBJ2-1; 7 bases line up with TRBD2. Per the germline V gene, CDR1 is SGHTA and CDR2 is FQGNSA. The junction had 6 bases not matched to a gene; V was cut back by 5 bases and J by 8 bases. The CDR3 length is 13 residues. CDR3 sequence reads: CASSTTSSHEQFF. The CDR3 nucleotides are TGTGCCAGCAGCACGACTAGCTCGCATGAGCAGTTCTTC.